This is a list of T cell receptor beta chains from one sample in a study of neurological immune-mediated disorders. MiXCR, applied by TCRdb to the 5' RACE reads, yields one record per CDR3 protein. The table lists tens of thousands of distinct CDR3 sequences, 10% to 15% of them singletons. The sample taken for sequencing was PBMCs. The receptors derive from a woman aged 40 to 50 in good health. Each CDR3 is given with its conserved first and last residue. The D gene is left open where the match is weak. Only part of the rows carry a size: once, few, many, or a class if the clone is expanded.

DNA: TGCGCCAGCGGACAGGGGCTGGTAACCCAGTACTTC
CDR3: CASGQGLVTQYF
J: TRBJ2-5
D: TRBD1
size: many
V: TRBV10-2

DNA: TGTGCCAGCAGCCCCCGGGAGCAGGGGGGGTTTGGGGCCAACGTCCTGACTTTC
CDR3: CASSPREQGGFGANVLTF
J: TRBJ2-6
D: -
size: many
V: TRBV3-1

DNA: TGCGCCAGCAGCTTGGACAGGGGCTCCTACGAGCAGTACTTC
CDR3: CASSLDRGSYEQYF
J: TRBJ2-7
D: TRBD1
size: -
V: TRBV5-1

DNA: TGTGCCAGCAGTCATGATCCGACCGTTAACAGGGAAGAGACCCAGTACTTC
CDR3: CASSHDPTVNREETQYF
J: TRBJ2-5
D: -
size: many
V: TRBV27

DNA: TGCGTCAGCATCTTCTTAGGATACTACGAGCAGTACTTC
CDR3: CVSIFLGYYEQYF
J: TRBJ2-7
D: -
size: -
V: TRBV5-1

DNA: TGCGCCAGCAGCCCGTGGACGGGGAACACTGAAGCTTTCTTT
CDR3: CASSPWTGNTEAFF
J: TRBJ1-1
D: -
size: many
V: TRBV5-1

DNA: TGCAGCGTTAAGTTTTGGCAGGCTTACGGCTACACCTTC
CDR3: CSVKFWQAYGYTF
J: TRBJ1-2
D: -
size: many
V: TRBV29-1

DNA: TGCAGTGCTAGTCCGGGACAGGGGGCGGATAACATTCAGTACTTC
CDR3: CSASPGQGADNIQYF
J: TRBJ2-4
D: TRBD1
size: many
V: TRBV20-1

DNA: TGTGCCAGCAGCTGGGACCCCGTAGATGAGCAGTTCTTC
CDR3: CASSWDPVDEQFF
J: TRBJ2-1
D: -
size: many
V: TRBV9

DNA: TGTGCCACCAGTGATACCTCCGGGGACAGGGAGGTTGGGGCCAACGTCCTGACTTTC
CDR3: CATSDTSGDREVGANVLTF
J: TRBJ2-6
D: TRBD1
size: many
V: TRBV24-1

DNA: TGCGCCAGCAGCCAAGTGGTTAATTCACCCCTCCACTTT
CDR3: CASSQVVNSPLHF
J: TRBJ1-6
D: -
size: many
V: TRBV4-3

DNA: TGTGCCACCAGTAAAGCGGGACTAGCAGGGTCCGGGGAGCTGTTTTTT
CDR3: CATSKAGLAGSGELFF
J: TRBJ2-2
D: TRBD2
size: many
V: TRBV24-1

DNA: TGTGCCAGCAGCTCCGTAGCGGGGCGCACAGATACGCAGTATTTT
CDR3: CASSSVAGRTDTQYF
J: TRBJ2-3
D: TRBD2
size: many
V: TRBV7-3

DNA: TGCAGTGCTAGGGCACAGGGTCCCTACGAGCAGTACTTC
CDR3: CSARAQGPYEQYF
J: TRBJ2-7
D: -
size: -
V: TRBV20-1

DNA: TGTGCCAGTAGCCCCCAAGGAGGGCTAACTGAAGCTTTCTTT
CDR3: CASSPQGGLTEAFF
J: TRBJ1-1
D: -
size: few
V: TRBV19

DNA: TGTGCCAGCAGCTTTAGCTACGGGACAAACAGCGAGCAGTACTTC
CDR3: CASSFSYGTNSEQYF
J: TRBJ2-7
D: -
size: many
V: TRBV5-8

DNA: TGTGCCAGCAGCTTAGGACCGCCGTCATGGGTTTCTCGAGAGACCCAGTACTTC
CDR3: CASSLGPPSWVSRETQYF
J: TRBJ2-5
D: -
size: many
V: TRBV7-6

DNA: TGCAGCGTGGGCCGGGGTGCCGTGGACTATGGCTACACCTTC
CDR3: CSVGRGAVDYGYTF
J: TRBJ1-2
D: -
size: many
V: TRBV29-1

DNA: TGTGCCAGTTGCCGGGGACAGGGTGTGGGCACTGAAGCTTTCTTT
CDR3: CASCRGQGVGTEAFF
J: TRBJ1-1
D: TRBD1
size: many
V: TRBV6-5

DNA: TGTGCCAGCAGCCGAGCGGGGGCTGAAGCTTTCTTT
CDR3: CASSRAGAEAFF
J: TRBJ1-1
D: -
size: many
V: TRBV6-5

DNA: TGTGCCAGCAGTTCCGGGGTTGCGGACATTCAGTACTTC
CDR3: CASSSGVADIQYF
J: TRBJ2-4
D: -
size: medium-sized
V: TRBV12-3/TRBV12-4

DNA: TGTGCCAGCAGCTCCTCGGGACAGAGTGAAGCTTTCTTT
CDR3: CASSSSGQSEAFF
J: TRBJ1-1
D: TRBD1
size: many
V: TRBV7-8

DNA: TGTGCCAGCAGCCTCCACCCGAACGTGGCCAATCAGCCCCAGCATTTT
CDR3: CASSLHPNVANQPQHF
J: TRBJ1-5
D: -
size: many
V: TRBV3-1

DNA: TGTGCCAGCCGGATCTCGAATGAGCAGTTCTTC
CDR3: CASRISNEQFF
J: TRBJ2-1
D: -
size: many
V: TRBV3-1

DNA: TGTGCCACCAGCTCTCATGATGAAAAACTGTTTTTT
CDR3: CATSSHDEKLFF
J: TRBJ1-4
D: -
size: many
V: TRBV15

DNA: TGTGCCTGGAGGGAGAACACTGAAGCTTTCTTT
CDR3: CAWRENTEAFF
J: TRBJ1-1
D: -
size: many
V: TRBV30

DNA: TGTGCCAGCAGCTTAGATCAGGGTAATGAAGCTTTCTTT
CDR3: CASSLDQGNEAFF
J: TRBJ1-1
D: -
size: many
V: TRBV7-9

DNA: TGCAGTGCTAGCGGCGGGAGGGCCCATGAGCAGTACTTC
CDR3: CSASGGRAHEQYF
J: TRBJ2-7
D: TRBD2
size: many
V: TRBV20-1

DNA: TGTGCCAGCAGTTTTACGGACAGCTATGGCTACACCTTC
CDR3: CASSFTDSYGYTF
J: TRBJ1-2
D: -
size: many
V: TRBV12-3/TRBV12-4

DNA: TGTGCCAGCAGGCCCGGGCCGGATTCCTACAATGAGCAGTTCTTC
CDR3: CASRPGPDSYNEQFF
J: TRBJ2-1
D: -
size: many
V: TRBV7-2

DNA: TGCAGTGCTAGGCCAGCTAGCGGGGAAAAAAATGAGCAGTTCTTC
CDR3: CSARPASGEKNEQFF
J: TRBJ2-1
D: TRBD2
size: many
V: TRBV20-1

DNA: TGTGCCATCAGTGAGACACACCCCGGGCCGGGGGTCTATGGCTACACCTTC
CDR3: CAISETHPGPGVYGYTF
J: TRBJ1-2
D: -
size: many
V: TRBV10-3

DNA: TGCAGTGCTAGGCCGAGGACAGGGGTCTCCTACGAGCAGTACTTC
CDR3: CSARPRTGVSYEQYF
J: TRBJ2-7
D: TRBD1
size: many
V: TRBV20-1

DNA: TGCAGTGCTAGCCTGGCCGGGGGCGAGCAGTACTTC
CDR3: CSASLAGGEQYF
J: TRBJ2-7
D: -
size: many
V: TRBV20-1

DNA: TGTGCCAGCAGTTTGATAGCGGGGTCCTACAATGAGCAGTTCTTC
CDR3: CASSLIAGSYNEQFF
J: TRBJ2-1
D: TRBD2
size: -
V: TRBV27

DNA: TGTGCCAGCAGTTTAAGGGACAGTAATCAGCCCCAGCATTTT
CDR3: CASSLRDSNQPQHF
J: TRBJ1-5
D: TRBD1
size: many
V: TRBV12-3/TRBV12-4

DNA: TGTGCCAGCAGTATGCGGGAGCATGGAGGTGAGCAGTTCTTC
CDR3: CASSMREHGGEQFF
J: TRBJ2-1
D: TRBD2
size: many
V: TRBV6-4

DNA: TGTGCCAGCAGTACCCCAGCGGGAACCGGGGAGCTGTTTTTT
CDR3: CASSTPAGTGELFF
J: TRBJ2-2
D: TRBD2
size: many
V: TRBV12-3/TRBV12-4

DNA: TGTGCCATCAGTCCCGGGACAGGGGCCGGGGATTCACCCCTCCACTTT
CDR3: CAISPGTGAGDSPLHF
J: TRBJ1-6
D: TRBD1
size: many
V: TRBV10-3